This T cell receptor (beta chain) was found in a study of T cell repertoires in cytomegalovirus infection (dated by TCRdb to the late 2010s). Notes on the research overall: Recently identified HLA-C-restricted CMV epitopes, whose presentation resists viral immunomodulation, were targeted by peptide stimulations together with well-studied HLA-B-restricted epitopes. Donor HLA type was relevant to the analysis, as public TCR beta signatures indicated carriage of CMV infection together with the matching HLA type.

The sequencer was an Illumina HiSeq 1500. TCRdb reprocessing: public reads trimmed at Q25 with fastp, clones called with MiXCR, in-frame beta chains kept. All rows with the same CDR3 protein become a single entry with the most common DNA and genes. The sample table shows about 830,000 distinct CDR3 sequences, and approximately 30% are seen once. The ten top clones hold around 12% of the sample. This clonotype showed up just a few times. Its antigen is still unknown. One base away there is no much larger clone; base qualities are not given. The investigation overall reported the following: The ex vivo response was dominated by HLA-C-restricted CMV-specific TCR beta clonotypes, and the single most frequent clonotype in two of eight donors was supplied by these HLA-C-restricted clonotypes. In both this cohort and an independent roughly 350-donor cohort, the cumulative frequency of public TCR beta family members distinguished carriers of CMV infection plus the relevant HLA type.

The germline V end is reduced by 5 bases and the J end by 6 bases; junction bases left unmatched: 9. The CDR3 runs 14 amino acids, cysteine and phenylalanine included. The read is trimmed to its CDR3 DNA, 42 bases read in frame from base 1. CDR1 and CDR2 are drawn from the germline V gene (reference sequence): DFQATT, SNEGSKA. This specimen's treatment or condition label, interpreted: in vitro stimulation with specific CMV peptide epitopes to enrich CMV-specific T cells. The specimen comprised cultured CD8+ T cells from PBMCs, sampled from culture after CMV antigen stimulation. The receptor was isolated from a human donor in good health (CMV status not recorded). Some clones in this sample may be carry-over from other donors' samples. This chain joins TRBV20-1 to TRBJ1-5, with 8 bases in between that match TRBD1. CDR3 sequence: CSALDRVEIQPQHF. The DNA sequence reads TGCAGTGCTCTGGACAGGGTGGAGATTCAGCCCCAGCATTTT.